Below, 31 T cell receptor beta chains from the same sample are listed, as sequenced in a study of technical replicates of blood from several donors. This table comes from immunoSEQ multiplex PCR, and its TCRdb copy is limited to in-frame clones, with some not included. Here the sample spans tens of thousands of clones, approximately 86% being singletons. Material: PBMCs. Receptors originate from a human donor in good health. Some clones in this sample may be carry-over from other donors' samples.

This clone was counted once. This chain links TRBV4-2 with TRBJ2-1; 8 nucleotides line up with TRBD2. The CDR3 extends over 17 amino acids. Germline V lookup: CDR1 LGHNA, CDR2 YNFKEQ. The V and J ends lost 0 bases and 5 bases, in that order; junction bases with no gene match: 9. CDR3 in amino acids: CASSQDRSLSGDNEQFF. For the CDR3, the DNA is TGTGCCAGCAGCCAAGATCGGTCCCTTAGCGGGGACAATGAGCAGTTCTTC.

J is TRBJ2-7 and V is TRBV25-1; TRBD1 aligns across 10 bases. Germline V gives CDR1 MGHDK, CDR2 SYGVNS. V was clipped by 3 bases and J by 4 bases; unmatched bases: 3. The CDR3 contains 14 residues. The CDR3: CASSDSGQGYEQYF. The CDR3 nucleotides are TGTGCCAGCAGTGATTCGGGACAGGGGTACGAGCAGTACTTC.

The CDR3 spells CASRTPGHNNSPLHF. CDR3 nucleotides: TGTGCCAGCAGAACCCCGGGACACAATAATTCACCCCTCCACTTT. The rearrangement links TRBV6-5 to TRBJ1-6; tentatively, D is TRBD1 (6 bases). CDR3 length: 15 residues. The ends were cut back, 6 bases at V and 5 bases at J, with 14 bases in the middle. The germline CDR1 and CDR2 sequences are MNHEY and SVGAGI.

The chain has TRBV4-1 and TRBJ2-7; 7 bases map to TRBD1. The V and J ends lost 1 base and 2 bases, in that order; junction bases with no gene match: 2. Germline assignment: CDR1 MGHRA and CDR2 YSYEKL. This CDR3 contains 14 residues. CDR3 in DNA: TGCGCCAGCAGCCAAGTGGGGACAGCCTACGAGCAGTACTTC. Translation gives CASSQVGTAYEQYF.

The rearrangement links TRBV27 to TRBJ1-3; D gene uncertain. CDR1 and CDR2 from the germline V gene are MNHEY and SMNVEV (reference sequence). CDR3 length equals 14 residues. The CDR3 region has the DNA TGTGGAAGAGGGTTGGTACACTCTGGAAACACCATATATTTT. It yields the protein CGRGLVHSGNTIYF.

This chain connects TRBV6-5 to TRBJ2-5; no definite D call. This CDR3 has 13 amino acids. Trimming removed 6 bases from V and 0 bases from J, with 8 bases in between. Germline-derived CDR1 and CDR2 are MNHEY and SVGAGI. CDR3 coding DNA: TGTGCCAGCAGGAGGAGAGACCAAGAGACCCAGTACTTC. Its translation: CASRRRDQETQYF.

The chain couples TRBV7-2 to TRBJ1-6; 10 bases agree with TRBD1. Germline CDR1 SGHTA, CDR2 FQGNSA. The CDR3 contains 14 residues. V was pared by 6 bases and J by 8 bases, with 4 bases of the junction left unmatched. CDR3 sequence reads: CASRRDRGDSPLHF. DNA for the CDR3: TGTGCCAGCAGACGGGACAGGGGCGATTCACCCCTCCACTTT. The full variable domain, with the rest looked up from reference TRBV7-2 and TRBJ1-6, is GAGVSQSPSNKVTEKGKDVELRCDPISGHTALYWYRQSLGQGLEFLIYFQGNSAPDKSGLPSDRFSAERTGGSVSTLTIQRTQQEDSAVYLCASRRDRGDSPLHFGNGTRLTVT.

The chain has TRBV30 and TRBJ1-2, with 7 nucleotides matching TRBD1. Trimming removed 4 bases from V and 8 bases from J; junction bases left unmatched: 7. Germline V lookup: CDR1 GTSNPN, CDR2 SVGIG (reference sequence). CDR3 length: 12 residues. The CDR3 sequence: CAWTEQGQGYTF. CDR3 DNA sequence: TGTGCCTGGACCGAACAGGGACAGGGCTACACCTTC.

The V and J genes are TRBV6-6 and TRBJ2-5; TRBD2 agrees at 13 bases. The CDR3 spans 13 residues. V trimming: 6 bases; J trimming: 5 bases; junction bases outside the gene matches: 0. Germline V gene lookup returns CDR1 MNHNY and CDR2 SVGAGI (reference sequence). The CDR3 DNA reads TGTGCCAGCAGACTAGCGGGAGGGGAGACCCAGTACTTC. This encodes CASRLAGGETQYF.

The chain joins TRBV11-3 to TRBJ2-5; 8 bases are shared with TRBD2. Germline trimming cut 3 bases from V and 2 bases from J; bases unmatched to any gene: 8. There are 16 residues in the CDR3. The germline V gene has CDR1 SGHNT and CDR2 YENEEA. The CDR3 protein is CASSLTGRGGQETQYF. In nucleotides, the CDR3 is TGTGCCAGCAGCTTGACCGGGAGGGGAGGTCAAGAGACCCAGTACTTC.

The chain couples TRBV18 to TRBJ2-7; weak D call: TRBD1 (5 bases). With 5 bases removed from V and 3 bases from J, the gap between germline ends came to 11 bases. The germline CDR1 and CDR2 sequences are KGHSH and LQKENI. The CDR3 loop spans 13 amino acids. CDR3 DNA sequence: TGTGCCAGCTCAAAAGGGGTCGTCTACGAGCAGTACTTC. Translating it yields CASSKGVVYEQYF.

CDR3 nucleotides: TGTGCCAGCAGCTACTACGAGACAGGGGTCCACGAGCAGTACTTC. Protein product: CASSYYETGVHEQYF. This chain links TRBV7-9 with TRBJ2-7, with TRBD1 matching 8 bases. Per germline, CDR1 SEHNR and CDR2 FQNEAQ (reference sequence). The V gene end was trimmed by 4 bases and the J gene end by 5 bases; junction bases not matched to a gene: 10. The CDR3 totals 15 residues.

In DNA form, the CDR3 reads TGTGCCATCAGTGGACAGCAGATAAATGAGCAGTTCTTC. It codes for CAISGQQINEQFF. The genes are TRBV10-3 and TRBJ2-1; perhaps TRBD1 as D (5 bases). The length of the CDR3 is 13 residues. Germline V CDR1 and CDR2: ENHRY, SYGVKD. Deletions cut 4 bases from V and 7 bases from J, with 11 bases between.

V is TRBV5-8 and J is TRBJ1-5, with D possibly TRBD1 on 5 matching bases. CDR1 is SGHTS and CDR2 is YDEGEE in the germline V gene. This CDR3 contains 14 residues. V lost 2 bases and J lost 4, with 10 bases in between. The CDR3 loop is CASSFRVGNQPQHF. CDR3 coding DNA: TGTGCCAGCAGCTTCAGGGTGGGGAATCAGCCCCAGCATTTT. Complete variable domain (other parts from reference TRBV5-8 and TRBJ1-5): EAGVTQSPTHLIKTRGQQATLRCSPISGHTSVYWYQQALGLGLQFLLWYDEGEERNRGNFPPRFSGRQFPNYSSELNVNALELEDSALYLCASSFRVGNQPQHFGDGTRLSIL.

This rearrangement joins TRBV4-3 to TRBJ2-7; weak D call: TRBD2 (5 bases). The CDR3 runs 15 residues. V was cut by 6 bases and J by 0 bases, with 15 bases left in between. Germline V CDR1 and CDR2: LGHNA, YSLEER. The DNA for the CDR3 is TGCGCCAGCAGTCTTTCGGGGTCGCCCTCCTACGAGCAGTACTTC. The encoded protein is CASSLSGSPSYEQYF.

Only a few counts were recorded for this clone. The chain recombines TRBV7-6 with TRBJ2-3; 9 nucleotides match TRBD1. Germline values: CDR1 SGHVS, CDR2 FNYEAQ. The CDR3 covers 15 residues. V gave up 4 bases and J gave up 3 bases; unmatched junction bases: 5. For the CDR3, the DNA is TGTGCCAGCAGCTACTCCGGACAGGGGACAGATACGCAGTATTTT. Amino acid sequence: CASSYSGQGTDTQYF. The full variable domain, completed using reference TRBV7-6 and TRBJ2-3, is GAGVSQSPRYKVTKRGQDVALRCDPISGHVSLYWYRQALGQGPEFLTYFNYEAQQDKSGLPNDRFSAERPEGSISTLTIQRTEQRDSAMYRCASSYSGQGTDTQYFGPGTRLTVL.

V and J are TRBV6-6 and TRBJ2-7; 9 positions match TRBD1. J was trimmed by 3 bases and V by 4 bases; bases with no gene match: 7. CDR3 length equals 15 residues. Germline V gives CDR1 MNHNY, CDR2 SVGAGI (reference sequence). CDR3 amino acids: CASSSVTGGSYEQYF. CDR3 sequence (DNA): TGTGCCAGCAGTTCCGTGACAGGGGGAAGCTACGAGCAGTACTTC.

The chain uses TRBV7-8 and TRBJ2-1, with 7 bases that match TRBD1. This CDR3 has 15 amino acids. Germline V gene sequence: CDR1 SGHVS, CDR2 FQNEAQ. The V and J ends lost 1 base and 5 bases, in that order; junction bases with no gene match: 5. The CDR3 coding sequence is TGTGCCAGCAGCTTAGGACAGGGAGCCCACAATGAGCAGTTCTTC. It specifies CASSLGQGAHNEQFF.

The chain carries TRBV7-2 and TRBJ2-5, with TRBD2 matching over 11 bases. V trimming: 6 bases; J trimming: 2 bases; junction bases outside the gene matches: 8. The germline gives CDR1 SGHTA, CDR2 FQGNSA. The CDR3 totals 16 residues. In DNA, the CDR3 is TGTGCCAGCAGTAATTGGGGACTAGCGGATCAAGAGACCCAGTACTTC. As protein: CASSNWGLADQETQYF.

This chain uses TRBV7-8 with TRBJ1-6; D may be TRBD1 (5 bases). The CDR3 is made up of 15 amino acids. Trimming pared 4 bases from V and 8 bases from J, leaving 15 bases between. CDR1 is SGHVS and CDR2 is FQNEAQ in the germline V gene. The CDR3 DNA sequence: TGTGCCAGCAGCTCCGCCCGGGACTGGGATTCACCCCTCCACTTT. Its protein is CASSSARDWDSPLHF. The variable domain in full, with the rest retrieved from reference TRBV7-8 and TRBJ1-6, is GAGVSQSPRYKVAKRGQDVALRCDPISGHVSLFWYQQALGQGPEFLTYFQNEAQLDKSGLPSDRFFAERPEGSVSTLKIQRTQQEDSAVYLCASSSARDWDSPLHFGNGTRLTVT.

The CDR3 DNA reads as TGTGCCAGCAGCGCCCTGGGGGGCACTGAAGCTTTCTTT. It is translated as CASSALGGTEAFF. The chain has TRBV2 and TRBJ1-1; maybe TRBD1 (5 bases). Trimming shortened V by 6 bases and J by 4 bases, and 12 bases separated the two germline ends. Germline V gene lookup returns CDR1 SNHLY and CDR2 FYNNEI. This CDR3 is built from 13 residues.

The chain has TRBV7-9 and TRBJ2-2, with TRBD1 matching 10 bases. The germline V gene has CDR1 SEHNR and CDR2 FQNEAQ (reference sequence). This CDR3 is 15 amino acids long. V shed 5 bases, J shed 4 bases, and the junction held 4 bases outside the gene matches. This chain's CDR3 is CASSPGTGVTGELFF. CDR3 bases: TGTGCCAGCAGCCCCGGGACAGGGGTCACCGGGGAGCTGTTTTTT.

The chain carries TRBV7-2 and TRBJ2-7; TRBD2 matches 7 bases. V lost 1 base, J lost 4 bases, and 7 bases stayed unmatched. There are 15 residues in the CDR3. Germline V gene sequence: CDR1 SGHTA, CDR2 FQGNSA. CDR3: CASSLVSGLEYEQYF. The CDR3, as DNA: TGTGCCAGCAGCTTAGTCTCCGGACTAGAGTACGAGCAGTACTTC.

In this sample, this clone turned up once. V and J are TRBV21-1 and TRBJ2-7; the D call in the table, TRBD1, was not verified against the DNA. TRBV21-1 is a pseudogene locus. CDR3 size: 16 residues. Here the CDR3 DNA reads TGTGCCAGCAGCAATAGGGGGGACAGGGGCTTCTACGAGCAGTACTTC. Its translation is CASSNRGDRGFYEQYF.

The rearrangement uses TRBV25-1 and TRBJ2-3, with D possibly TRBD2 on 5 matching bases. Germline values: CDR1 MGHDK, CDR2 SYGVNS. The CDR3 consists of 12 residues. The V end was cut by 6 bases, the J end by 4 bases, with 8 bases between. CDR3 bases: TGTGCCAGCAGGAGGGATTCAGATACGCAGTATTTT. Translation gives CASRRDSDTQYF.

The rearrangement uses TRBV15 and TRBJ1-6; 8 bases line up with TRBD1. Unmatched junction bases numbered 6, after V lost 5 bases and J lost 9 bases. The CDR3 length is 14 residues. The V gene's germline CDR1 is LNHNV and CDR2 YYDKDF (reference sequence). The CDR3 sequence is CATSQDRESSPLHF. For the CDR3, the DNA is TGTGCCACCAGCCAGGACAGGGAAAGTTCACCCCTCCACTTT.

This chain uses TRBV15 with TRBJ2-2; 7 bases are shared with TRBD1. After removal of 1 base from V and 4 bases from J, the junction contained 3 bases not matched to a gene. The V gene's germline CDR1 is LNHNV and CDR2 YYDKDF (reference sequence). This CDR3 comprises 15 residues. The CDR3 region has the DNA TGTGCCACCAGCAGAGGGGCAGGGGGCACCGGGGAGCTGTTTTTT. It yields the protein CATSRGAGGTGELFF.

This clone turned up a few times. The J gene is TRBJ2-7, the V gene TRBV5-4; the match to TRBD2 covers 7 bases. The CDR3 is 16 amino acids. CDR1 is SGHNT, CDR2 YYREEE, per germline (reference sequence). V was clipped by 0 bases and J by 5 bases; unmatched bases: 11. CDR3 sequence reads: CASSLEAGGSIDEQYF. The CDR3 DNA is TGTGCCAGCAGCTTGGAAGCCGGCGGGAGCATCGACGAGCAGTACTTC.

The CDR3 protein is CASSRQGQGAGYGYTF. The CDR3 DNA sequence: TGTGCCAGTAGTAGGCAGGGACAGGGGGCCGGCTATGGCTACACCTTC. The chain joins TRBV19 to TRBJ1-2; 12 bases are a match to TRBD1. The CDR3 consists of 16 residues. V dropped 4 bases and J dropped 4; count of bases not matched to a gene: 7. Germline-derived CDR1 and CDR2 are LNHDA and SQIVND (reference sequence).

This clone came up once. The chain uses TRBV25-1 and TRBJ2-1, with D possibly being TRBD2 (6 bases). Germline CDR1 and CDR2: MGHDK and SYGVNS. V gave up 1 base and J gave up 5 bases, with 12 bases separating them. This CDR3 region has 15 residues. CDR3 nucleotides: TGTGCCAGCAGTGAATCCTCGCGGGGAGACAATGAGCAGTTCTTC. Translating it yields CASSESSRGDNEQFF.

The V call is TRBV18, the J call TRBJ2-3; D is possibly TRBD2 (5 bases). Trimming took 5 bases from V and 0 from J, leaving 15 bases between them. This CDR3 has 16 amino acids. Germline CDR1 is KGHSH and CDR2 is LQKENI. The CDR3 DNA reads as TGTGCCAGCTCAAGAGACTACCTTTCTAGCACAGATACGCAGTATTTT. Translated: CASSRDYLSSTDTQYF. The complete variable domain, with remaining parts taken from reference TRBV18 and TRBJ2-3, reads NAGVMQNPRHLVRRRGQEARLRCSPMKGHSHVYWYRQLPEEGLKFMVYLQKENIIDESGMPKERFSAEFPKEGPSILRIQQVVRGDSAAYFCASSRDYLSSTDTQYFGPGTRLTVL.